One sample yielded the 12 T cell receptor beta chains listed below, sequenced in a study of blood T cell repertoires in COVID-19. Repertoires were generated with immunoSEQ multiplex PCR, while TCRdb's copy carries only in-frame clones and drops some. The data show roughly 240,000 clones, around 80% seen once. The material sequenced was peripheral blood. All receptors derive from an elderly woman with acute or convalescent COVID-19.

This clone was observed many times. The chain combines TRBV5-5 with TRBJ2-7; 10 bases fit TRBD2. This CDR3 region has 14 residues. With V trimmed by 2 bases and J by 4 bases, 3 bases remained unmatched. Germline assignment: CDR1 SGHKS and CDR2 YYEKEE (reference sequence). DNA for the CDR3: TGTGCCAGCAGCTTAGGACTAGCGGATTACGAGCAGTACTTC. Amino acid sequence: CASSLGLADYEQYF.

The chain combines TRBV19 with TRBJ1-3, with D tentatively TRBD1 (6 bases). V was shortened by 4 bases and J by 0 bases, with 16 bases between the two germline ends. Germline V gene sequence: CDR1 LNHDA, CDR2 SQIVND (reference sequence). The CDR3 length is 17 residues. CDR3 sequence (DNA): TGTGCCAGTAGTACGGGGTTGGACAGATCCTCTGGAAACACCATATATTTT. Its translation: CASSTGLDRSSGNTIYF.

The chain combines TRBV5-1 with TRBJ1-3, with 7 nucleotides matching TRBD1. This CDR3 comprises 17 residues. V shed 0 bases and J 3 bases; nucleotides not matched to a gene: 9. Germline CDR1 SGHRS, CDR2 YFSETQ. CDR3 region: CASSLGHYRDSGNTIYF. CDR3 DNA: TGCGCCAGCAGCTTGGGCCACTACCGGGACAGTGGAAACACCATATATTTT.

This chain uses TRBV4-3 with TRBJ2-1; 7 bases map to TRBD1. Germline V gene lookup returns CDR1 LGHNA and CDR2 YSLEER. V was pared by 3 bases and J by 9 bases, with 11 bases of the junction left unmatched. This CDR3 is built from 15 residues. The CDR3 here is CASSQTGIRQSEQFF. Here the CDR3 DNA reads TGCGCCAGCAGCCAGACAGGGATCCGGCAATCTGAGCAGTTCTTC.

As for this clone: This specimen includes other DNA sequences encoding the same CDR3. The chain couples TRBV12-3 or TRBV12-4 to TRBJ1-2, with D unclear. Trimming took off 1 base at V and 1 base at J, with 4 bases between the two ends. This CDR3 contains 13 residues. CDR3 region: CASSLGGNYGYTF. In DNA, the CDR3 is TGTGCCAGCAGTTTAGGCGGTAACTATGGCTACACCTTC.

The chain has TRBV3-1 (or the pseudogene TRBV3-2) and TRBJ2-3; 9 bases fit TRBD2. The V gene end was trimmed by 4 bases and the J gene end by 0 bases; junction bases not matched to a gene: 5. This CDR3 comprises 16 residues. Per the germline V gene, CDR1 is LGHDT and CDR2 is YNNKEL (reference sequence). The CDR3 is CASSPLGTSSTDTQYF. The CDR3 nucleotides are TGTGCCAGCAGCCCCCTAGGGACTAGCAGCACAGATACGCAGTATTTT.

This sequence joins TRBV3-1 (or the pseudogene TRBV3-2) and TRBJ2-3; tentatively, D is TRBD2 (5 bases). CDR1 and CDR2 (germline): LGHDT, YNNKEL (reference sequence). V was cut by 6 bases and J by 3 bases, with 10 bases left in between. This CDR3 is built from 13 residues. The CDR3 loop is CASRLGNTDTQYF. The CDR3 DNA sequence: TGTGCCAGCAGACTCGGGAATACAGATACGCAGTATTTT.

The count of this clone is one. This chain joins TRBV5-1 and TRBJ2-3, with D hard to call. The CDR3 is 11 amino acids. Germline V gene data show CDR1 as SGHRS and CDR2 as YFSETQ. The germline V and J ends were trimmed by 3 bases and 3 bases, with 2 bases remaining between them. The CDR3 protein is CASSSTDTQYF. The CDR3 bases are TGCGCCAGCAGCTCTACAGATACGCAGTATTTT.

This rearrangement joins TRBV12-3 or TRBV12-4 to TRBJ1-2, with 7 bases matching TRBD1. The CDR3 contains 13 residues. Trimming at V came to 3 bases and at J to 4 bases, leaving 2 bases not matched to a gene. CDR3 sequence reads: CASSFGQAYGYTF. DNA for the CDR3: TGTGCCAGCAGTTTTGGACAGGCCTATGGCTACACCTTC.

This chain connects TRBV7-2 to TRBJ2-2; TRBD1 agrees at 8 bases. Trimming removed 5 bases from V and 7 bases from J; junction bases left unmatched: 9. Germline V gives CDR1 SGHTA, CDR2 FQGNSA. This CDR3 has 15 amino acids. CDR3 loop: CASSARQGLSGELFF. CDR3 sequence (DNA): TGTGCCAGCAGCGCGCGACAGGGGCTTAGCGGGGAGCTGTTTTTT.

The gene calls are TRBV6-6 and TRBJ1-2, with D tentatively TRBD1 (5 bases). CDR1 and CDR2 from the germline V gene are MNHNY and SVGAGI (reference sequence). The V end lost 8 bases, the J end lost 5 bases, and 18 bases lay between the germline ends. The CDR3 runs to 14 residues. DNA of the CDR3: TGTGCCAGCCTCGTTGATCAGGGATTGTATGGCTACACCTTC. This gives the protein CASLVDQGLYGYTF.

Note on this clone: Sequence at one end of the junction differs from germline and may be a read error. The chain is built from TRBV9 and TRBJ1-6; TRBD1 aligns across 7 bases. Germline lookup yields CDR1 SGDLS and CDR2 YYNGEE. There are 16 residues in the CDR3. The CDR3 is CASSVGDSEYNSPLHF. CDR3 in DNA: TGTGCTAGCAGCGTAGGGGACAGCGAATATAATTCACCCCTCCACTTT.